One and the same sample provided the 14 T cell receptor beta chains below, sequenced in a study of T cells in Graves' hyperthyroidism and ophthalmopathy. Amplification of TCR beta CDR3 regions was performed using RNA transcripts as template. A set of HTBI primers served as the primers for a first-round RT-PCR of the TCR CDR3. TCRdb itself ran the multiplex PCR reads through MiXCR, one entry per CDR3 protein. The table includes a few hundred thousand distinct CDR3 sequences, around 19% detected once. Input material: blood. These receptors all come from a man between 35 and 55 years old with Graves' hyperthyroidism.

This clonotype has at least ten counts. The rearrangement joins TRBV18 to TRBJ1-2; 10 positions match TRBD1. With 5 bases clipped from V and 2 bases from J, the junction kept 5 bases outside the gene matches. CDR3 size: 15 residues. Germline V gene lookup returns CDR1 KGHSH and CDR2 LQKENI. CDR3 sequence (DNA): TGTGCCAGCTCAAAACCGGGACAGGGGAACTATGGCTACACCTTC. Its translation is CASSKPGQGNYGYTF.

This clonotype was detected many times. J is TRBJ1-5 and V is TRBV20-1, with 12 bases aligning to TRBD1. V shed 3 bases and J 6 bases; nucleotides not matched to a gene: 12. Germline V gene lookup returns CDR1 DFQATT and CDR2 SNEGSKA (reference sequence). The CDR3 spans 17 residues. The CDR3 DNA sequence: TGCAGTGCTAGTAGGGACAGGGGGCCGACCAGAGGTCAGCCCCAGCATTTT. This translates into CSASRDRGPTRGQPQHF.

The chain recombines TRBV6-1 with TRBJ1-4; tentative D call: TRBD1 (6 bases). Germline assignment: CDR1 MNHNS and CDR2 SASEGT. There are 15 residues in the CDR3. With 6 bases removed from V and 5 bases from J, the gap between germline ends came to 16 bases. The CDR3 DNA reads TGTGCCAGCAGGCACGACAGGACTAGAAATGAAAAACTGTTTTTT. Its translation is CASRHDRTRNEKLFF.

This clonotype was seen many times. The germline gene is not matched at one end of the junction; a read error may be the cause. The chain employs TRBV30 and TRBJ2-5; TRBD2 aligns across 11 bases. Germline values: CDR1 GTSNPN, CDR2 SVGIG (reference sequence). The CDR3 has 17 residues. CDR3 residues: CAWLSPGLAANQETQYF. CDR3 nucleotides: TGTGCCTGGCTAAGCCCGGGACTAGCGGCTAACCAGGAGACCCAGTACTTC.

The rearrangement joins TRBV6-1 to TRBJ2-2, with TRBD1 matching over 9 bases. Germline V lookup: CDR1 MNHNS, CDR2 SASEGT. The CDR3 length is 13 residues. V lost 6 bases, J lost 7 bases, and 3 bases stayed unmatched. As DNA, the CDR3 is TGTGCCAGCAGACAGGGGGCCGGCGGGGAGCTGTTTTTT. Translating gives CASRQGAGGELFF.

This clonotype was detected ten times or more. The V and J genes are TRBV12-3 or TRBV12-4 and TRBJ2-3, with 7 bases aligning to TRBD2. With 3 bases clipped from V and 4 bases from J, the junction kept 7 bases outside the gene matches. The CDR3 loop spans 15 amino acids. The CDR3: CASSFPSGGADTQYF. In nucleotides, the CDR3 is TGTGCCAGCAGTTTCCCTAGCGGAGGCGCAGATACGCAGTATTTT.

As to this clonotype: Since a much larger clone is just one base distant, this may be a read error. This chain connects TRBV29-1 to TRBJ1-5, with 9 bases matching TRBD1. V lost 7 bases to trimming and J lost 5 bases; unmatched junction nucleotides: 9. The CDR3 has 14 amino acids. Germline CDR1 reads SQVTM; CDR2 reads ANQGSEA. CDR3 in amino acids: CSAVRQGVDQPQHF. In DNA, the CDR3 is TGCAGCGCCGTGAGACAGGGGGTGGATCAGCCCCAGCATTTT.

This clonotype was observed many times. This chain connects TRBV5-6 to TRBJ1-5; the D gene is possibly TRBD1 (5 bases). The CDR3 sequence is 14 residues long. V lost 3 bases to trimming and J lost 3 bases, with 10 bases between them. The germline gives CDR1 SGHDT, CDR2 YYEEEE. For the CDR3, the DNA is TGTGCCAGCAGCTCAGGGCCCTACAATCAGCCCCAGCATTTT. It translates to CASSSGPYNQPQHF.

About this clonotype itself: Possible read error: a much larger clone is one base away. This chain connects TRBV11-2 to TRBJ2-1; 9 positions match TRBD2. Germline V gene data show CDR1 as SGHAT and CDR2 as FQNNGV. The length of the CDR3 is 15 residues. The CDR3 DNA follows: TGTGCCAGCAGTAACGCTAGCGGGGAATACAGTGAGCAGTTCTTC. Translating gives CASSNASGEYSEQFF.

The sample holds many counts of this clonotype. V gene TRBV7-9 combines with J gene TRBJ2-5; 7 positions match TRBD2. The CDR3 is made up of 14 amino acids. Per the germline V gene, CDR1 is SEHNR and CDR2 is FQNEAQ (reference sequence). V was pared by 2 bases and J by 2 bases, with 2 bases of the junction left unmatched. CDR3 protein: CASSLIGGQETQYF. DNA for the CDR3: TGTGCCAGCAGCTTAATCGGGGGGCAAGAGACCCAGTACTTC. The full variable domain, completed using reference TRBV7-9 and TRBJ2-5, is DTGVSQNPRHKITKRGQNVTFRCDPISEHNRLYWYRQTLGQGPEFLTYFQNEAQLEKSRLLSDRFSAERPKGSFSTLEIQRTEQGDSAMYLCASSLIGGQETQYFGPGTRLLVL.

This clonotype has ten or more counts. As DNA, the CDR3 is TGCGCCAGCAGCTTGGCCGCAGGGACCTACGAGCAGTACTTC. Its translation is CASSLAAGTYEQYF. The chain employs TRBV5-1 and TRBJ2-7, with D perhaps TRBD1 (5 bases). Trimming stripped 0 bases from V and 2 bases from J, with 9 bases between. Germline CDR1 SGHRS, CDR2 YFSETQ. The CDR3 contains 14 residues.

This clonotype appeared many times. The V call is TRBV7-2, the J call TRBJ2-2; D not certain. The CDR3 length is 16 residues. The germline V gene encodes CDR1 SGHTA and CDR2 FQGNSA. The V gene lost 1 base and the J gene lost 2 bases, with 11 bases spanning the gap. CDR3 residues: CASSLGVADNTGELFF. The CDR3 DNA sequence: TGTGCCAGCAGCTTAGGGGTGGCAGACAACACCGGGGAGCTGTTTTTT. The full variable domain, its missing parts supplied by reference TRBV7-2 and TRBJ2-2, is GAGVSQSPSNKVTEKGKDVELRCDPISGHTALYWYRQSLGQGLEFLIYFQGNSAPDKSGLPSDRFSAERTGGSVSTLTIQRTQQEDSAVYLCASSLGVADNTGELFFGEGSRLTVL.

The V gene is TRBV7-8, the J gene TRBJ1-2, with no clear D. Germline-derived CDR1 and CDR2 are SGHVS and FQNEAQ. CDR3 size: 16 residues. Trimming pared 1 base from V and 8 bases from J, leaving 20 bases between. CDR3 residues: CASSLGSRASVEGYTF. DNA for the CDR3: TGTGCCAGCAGCTTAGGGTCCCGAGCCTCTGTGGAAGGCTACACCTTC.

This clonotype has at least ten counts. The rearrangement joins TRBV12-3 or TRBV12-4 to TRBJ2-5; tentatively, D is TRBD2 (5 bases). This CDR3 spans 18 amino acids. V was trimmed by 2 bases and J by 5 bases, leaving 24 bases between them. As DNA, the CDR3 is TGTGCCAGCAGTTTATGGGTTTTAAGGGAGAAAGGTTTCGAGACCCAGTACTTC. Protein sequence: CASSLWVLREKGFETQYF.